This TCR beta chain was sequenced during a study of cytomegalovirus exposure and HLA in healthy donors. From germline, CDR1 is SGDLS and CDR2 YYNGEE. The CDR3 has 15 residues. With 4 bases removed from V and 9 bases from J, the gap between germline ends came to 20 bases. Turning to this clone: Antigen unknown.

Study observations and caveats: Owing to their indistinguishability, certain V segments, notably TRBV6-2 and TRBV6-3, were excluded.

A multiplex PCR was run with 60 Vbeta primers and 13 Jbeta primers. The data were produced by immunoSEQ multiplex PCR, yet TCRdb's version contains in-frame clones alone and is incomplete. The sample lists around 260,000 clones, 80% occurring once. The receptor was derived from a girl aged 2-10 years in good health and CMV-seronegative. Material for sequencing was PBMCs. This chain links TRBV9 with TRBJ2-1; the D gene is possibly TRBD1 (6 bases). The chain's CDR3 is CASSQSRTQGSEQFF. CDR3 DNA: TGTGCCAGCAGCCAAAGCAGGACCCAGGGGAGTGAGCAGTTCTTC.